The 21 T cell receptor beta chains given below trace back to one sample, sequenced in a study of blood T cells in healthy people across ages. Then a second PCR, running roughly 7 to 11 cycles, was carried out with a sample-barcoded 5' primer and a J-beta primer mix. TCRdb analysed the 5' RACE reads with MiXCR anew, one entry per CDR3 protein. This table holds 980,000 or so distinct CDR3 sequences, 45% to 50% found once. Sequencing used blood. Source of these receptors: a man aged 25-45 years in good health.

CDR3 protein: CASGAGGWNEQFF. The CDR3 DNA is TGTGCCAGCGGGGCGGGGGGTTGGAATGAGCAGTTCTTC. J is TRBJ2-1 and V is TRBV7-9; TRBD2 matches 8 bases. The junction had 7 bases not matched to a gene; V was cut back by 8 bases and J by 7 bases. Looked up from germline, CDR1 is SEHNR and CDR2 is FQNEAQ (reference sequence). The CDR3 has 13 amino acids.

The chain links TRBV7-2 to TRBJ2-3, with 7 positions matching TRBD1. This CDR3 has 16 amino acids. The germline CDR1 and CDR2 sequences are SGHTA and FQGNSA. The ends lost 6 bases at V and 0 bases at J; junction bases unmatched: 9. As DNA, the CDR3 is TGTGCCAGCAGTTCAATTCAGGGGGTCAGCACAGATACGCAGTATTTT. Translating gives CASSSIQGVSTDTQYF.

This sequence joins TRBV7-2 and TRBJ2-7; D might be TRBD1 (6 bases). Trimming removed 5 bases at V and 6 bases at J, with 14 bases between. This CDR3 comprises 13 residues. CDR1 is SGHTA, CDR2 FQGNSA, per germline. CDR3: CASSPRGLGEQYF. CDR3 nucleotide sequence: TGTGCCAGCAGCCCCAGGGGTCTGGGCGAGCAGTACTTC.

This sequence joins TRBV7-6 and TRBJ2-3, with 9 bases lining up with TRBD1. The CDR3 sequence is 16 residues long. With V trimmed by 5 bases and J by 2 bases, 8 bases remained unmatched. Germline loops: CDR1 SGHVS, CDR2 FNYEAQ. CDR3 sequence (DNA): TGTGCCAGCAGCCCACTACAGGGGGCCCTCACAGATACGCAGTATTTT. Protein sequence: CASSPLQGALTDTQYF.

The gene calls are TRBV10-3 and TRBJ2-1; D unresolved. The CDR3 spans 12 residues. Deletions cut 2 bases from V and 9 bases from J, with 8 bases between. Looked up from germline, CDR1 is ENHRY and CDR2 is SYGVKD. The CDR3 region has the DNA TGTGCCATCAGTGAGGGTCACCGTGAGCAGTTCTTC. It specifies CAISEGHREQFF.

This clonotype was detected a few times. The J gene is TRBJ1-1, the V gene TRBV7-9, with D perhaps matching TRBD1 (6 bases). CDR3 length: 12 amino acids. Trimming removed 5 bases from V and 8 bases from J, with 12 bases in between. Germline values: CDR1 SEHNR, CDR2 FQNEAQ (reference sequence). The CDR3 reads CASSRPDREAFF. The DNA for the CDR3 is TGTGCCAGCAGCCGCCCAGACAGGGAAGCTTTCTTT.

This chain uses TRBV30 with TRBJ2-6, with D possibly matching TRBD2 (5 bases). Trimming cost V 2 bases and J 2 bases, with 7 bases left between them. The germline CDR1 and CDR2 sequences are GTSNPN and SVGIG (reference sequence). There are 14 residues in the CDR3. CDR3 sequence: CAWSLEAGANVLTF. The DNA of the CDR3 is TGTGCCTGGAGTCTGGAGGCTGGGGCCAACGTCCTGACTTTC.

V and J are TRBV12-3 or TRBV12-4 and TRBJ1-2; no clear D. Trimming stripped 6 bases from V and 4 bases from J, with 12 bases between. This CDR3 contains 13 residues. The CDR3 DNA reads TGTGCCAGCAGCCAAGACGGAAGCTATGGCTACACCTTC. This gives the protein CASSQDGSYGYTF.

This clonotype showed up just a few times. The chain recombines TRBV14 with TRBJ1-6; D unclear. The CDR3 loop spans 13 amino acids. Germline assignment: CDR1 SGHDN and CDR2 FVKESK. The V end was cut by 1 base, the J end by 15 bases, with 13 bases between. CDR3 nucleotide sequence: TGTGCCAGCAGCCAAGTAGAATACTCGGGCCTCCACTTT. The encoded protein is CASSQVEYSGLHF.

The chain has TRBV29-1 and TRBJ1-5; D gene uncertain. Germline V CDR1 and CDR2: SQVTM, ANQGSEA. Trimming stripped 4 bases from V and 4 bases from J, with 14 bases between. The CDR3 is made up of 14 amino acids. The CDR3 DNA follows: TGCAGCGTTGCGATAGGGCTTCCGAATCAGCCCCAGCATTTT. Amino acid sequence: CSVAIGLPNQPQHF.

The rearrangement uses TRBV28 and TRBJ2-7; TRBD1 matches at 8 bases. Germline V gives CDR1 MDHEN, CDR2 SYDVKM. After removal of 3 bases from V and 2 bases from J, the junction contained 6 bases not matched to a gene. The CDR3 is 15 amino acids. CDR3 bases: TGTGCCAGCAGTTTCGGCGACAGGGGAACCTACGAGCAGTACTTC. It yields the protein CASSFGDRGTYEQYF.

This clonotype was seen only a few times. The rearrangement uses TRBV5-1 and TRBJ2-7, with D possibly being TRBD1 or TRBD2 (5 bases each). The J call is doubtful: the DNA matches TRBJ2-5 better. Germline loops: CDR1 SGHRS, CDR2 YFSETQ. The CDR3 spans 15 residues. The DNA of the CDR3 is TGCGCCAGCAGCTTCTTCGGGACCACAGAAGAGACCCAGTACTTC. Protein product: CASSFFGTTEETQYF.

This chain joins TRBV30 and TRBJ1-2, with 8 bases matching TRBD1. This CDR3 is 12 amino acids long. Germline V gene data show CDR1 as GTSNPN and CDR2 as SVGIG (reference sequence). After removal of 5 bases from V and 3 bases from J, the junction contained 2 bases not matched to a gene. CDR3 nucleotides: TGTGCCTGGGACAGGGGATACTATGGCTACACCTTC. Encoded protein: CAWDRGYYGYTF.

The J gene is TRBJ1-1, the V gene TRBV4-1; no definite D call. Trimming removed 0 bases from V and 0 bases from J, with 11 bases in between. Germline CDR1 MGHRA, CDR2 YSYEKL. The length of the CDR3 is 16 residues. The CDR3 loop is CASSQDRYVVNTEAFF. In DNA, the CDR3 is TGCGCCAGCAGCCAAGATCGGTACGTCGTGAACACTGAAGCTTTCTTT.

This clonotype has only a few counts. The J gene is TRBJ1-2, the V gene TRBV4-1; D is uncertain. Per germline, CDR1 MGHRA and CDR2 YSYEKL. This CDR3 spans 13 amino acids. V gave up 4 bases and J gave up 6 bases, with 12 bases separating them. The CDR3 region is CASSPQVGNGYTF. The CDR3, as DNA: TGCGCCAGCAGCCCCCAGGTGGGGAATGGCTACACCTTC.

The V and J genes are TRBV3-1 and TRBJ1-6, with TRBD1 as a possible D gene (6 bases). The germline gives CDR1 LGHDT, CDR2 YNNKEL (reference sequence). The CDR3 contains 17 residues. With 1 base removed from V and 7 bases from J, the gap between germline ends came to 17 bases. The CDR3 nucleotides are TGTGCCAGCAGCCAAGTTTTTGGCAGGGGCAAGAATTCACCCCTCCACTTT. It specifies CASSQVFGRGKNSPLHF.

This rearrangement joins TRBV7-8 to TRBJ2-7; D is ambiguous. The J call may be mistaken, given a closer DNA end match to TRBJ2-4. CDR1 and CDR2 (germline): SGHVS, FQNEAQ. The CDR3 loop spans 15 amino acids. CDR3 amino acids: CASSQDPIHPNIQYF. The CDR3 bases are TGTGCCAGCAGCCAGGACCCGATCCACCCAAACATTCAGTACTTC.

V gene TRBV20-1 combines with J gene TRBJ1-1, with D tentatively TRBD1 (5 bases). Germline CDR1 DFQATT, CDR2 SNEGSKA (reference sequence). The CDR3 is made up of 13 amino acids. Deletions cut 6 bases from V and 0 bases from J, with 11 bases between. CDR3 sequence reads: CSATRDMNTEAFF. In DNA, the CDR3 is TGCAGTGCCACCAGGGATATGAACACTGAAGCTTTCTTT.

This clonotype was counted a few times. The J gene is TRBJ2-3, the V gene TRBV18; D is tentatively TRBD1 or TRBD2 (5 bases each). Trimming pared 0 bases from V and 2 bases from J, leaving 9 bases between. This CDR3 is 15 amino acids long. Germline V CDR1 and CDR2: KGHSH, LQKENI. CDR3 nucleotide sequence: TGTGCCAGCTCACCACCGGGACCGAACACAGATACGCAGTATTTT. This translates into CASSPPGPNTDTQYF. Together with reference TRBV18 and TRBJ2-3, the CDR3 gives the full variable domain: NAGVMQNPRHLVRRRGQEARLRCSPMKGHSHVYWYRQLPEEGLKFMVYLQKENIIDESGMPKERFSAEFPKEGPSILRIQQVVRGDSAAYFCASSPPGPNTDTQYFGPGTRLTVL.

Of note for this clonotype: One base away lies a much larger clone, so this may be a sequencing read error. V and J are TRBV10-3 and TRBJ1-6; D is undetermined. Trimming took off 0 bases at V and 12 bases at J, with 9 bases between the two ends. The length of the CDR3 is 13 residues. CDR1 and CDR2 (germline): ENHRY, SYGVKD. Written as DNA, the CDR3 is TGTGCCATCAGTGAGTCCGCGGTCGAACCCCTCCACTTT. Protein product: CAISESAVEPLHF.

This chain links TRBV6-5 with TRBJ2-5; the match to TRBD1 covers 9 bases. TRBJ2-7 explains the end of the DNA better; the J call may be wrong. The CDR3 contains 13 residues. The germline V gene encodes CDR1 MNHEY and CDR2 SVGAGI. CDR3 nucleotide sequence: TGTGCCACCTGGGACAGGGTAGGTCTCGAGCAGTACTTC. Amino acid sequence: CATWDRVGLEQYF.